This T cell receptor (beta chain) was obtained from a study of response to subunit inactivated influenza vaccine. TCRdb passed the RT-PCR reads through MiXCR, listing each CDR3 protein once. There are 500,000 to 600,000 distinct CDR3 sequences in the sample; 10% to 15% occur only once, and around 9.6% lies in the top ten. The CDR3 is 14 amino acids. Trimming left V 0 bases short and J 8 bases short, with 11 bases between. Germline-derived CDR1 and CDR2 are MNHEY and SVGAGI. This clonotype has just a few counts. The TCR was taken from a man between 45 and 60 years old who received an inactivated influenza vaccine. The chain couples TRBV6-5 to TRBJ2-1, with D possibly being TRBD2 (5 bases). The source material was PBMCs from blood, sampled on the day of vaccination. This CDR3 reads CASSYSSGSYEQFF. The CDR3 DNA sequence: TGTGCCAGCAGTTACTCGTCGGGGTCATATGAGCAGTTCTTC.